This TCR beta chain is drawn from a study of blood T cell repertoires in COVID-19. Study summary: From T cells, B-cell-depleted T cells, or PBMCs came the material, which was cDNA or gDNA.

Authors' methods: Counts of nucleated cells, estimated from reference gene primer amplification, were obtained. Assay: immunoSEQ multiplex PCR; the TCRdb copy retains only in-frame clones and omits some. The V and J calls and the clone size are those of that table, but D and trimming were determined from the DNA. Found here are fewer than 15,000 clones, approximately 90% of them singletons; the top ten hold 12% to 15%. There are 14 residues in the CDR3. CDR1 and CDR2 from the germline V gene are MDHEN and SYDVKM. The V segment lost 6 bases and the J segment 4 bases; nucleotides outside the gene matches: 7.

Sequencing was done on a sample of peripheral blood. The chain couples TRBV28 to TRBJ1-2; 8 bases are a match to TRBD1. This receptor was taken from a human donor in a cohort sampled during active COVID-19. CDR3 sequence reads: CASRDPGQVYGYTF. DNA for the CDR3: TGTGCCAGCAGAGATCCGGGACAGGTCTATGGCTACACCTTC.